A single T cell receptor beta chain is shown here with its context. As yet, its antigen is unknown. Sorted T cells were CFSE-labeled and cultured 5 days with allogeneic regulatory or mature dendritic cells at 1:10. The data were produced by immunoSEQ multiplex PCR, yet TCRdb's version contains in-frame clones alone and is incomplete. The sample lists 9,500 to 12,000 clones, roughly 89% occurring once. The data derive from a study of regulatory dendritic cells for organ transplantation. CDR1 and CDR2 (germline): MNHEY, SMNVEV (reference sequence). The CDR3 runs 22 residues. V was pared by 5 bases and J by 0 bases, with 16 bases of the junction left unmatched.

This chain links TRBV27 with TRBJ2-1; 16 positions match TRBD2. The material sequenced was naive CD8+ T cells from blood cultured with dendritic cells. Subset described: CD45RA+ naive T cells. The clonotype was recovered from a human donor in good health. The CDR3 nucleotides read TGTGCCAGCAGTCAACTTCAAGTGGGGACTAGCGGGGGGGTTAGCTCCTACAATGAGCAGTTCTTC. This encodes CASSQLQVGTSGGVSSYNEQFF.